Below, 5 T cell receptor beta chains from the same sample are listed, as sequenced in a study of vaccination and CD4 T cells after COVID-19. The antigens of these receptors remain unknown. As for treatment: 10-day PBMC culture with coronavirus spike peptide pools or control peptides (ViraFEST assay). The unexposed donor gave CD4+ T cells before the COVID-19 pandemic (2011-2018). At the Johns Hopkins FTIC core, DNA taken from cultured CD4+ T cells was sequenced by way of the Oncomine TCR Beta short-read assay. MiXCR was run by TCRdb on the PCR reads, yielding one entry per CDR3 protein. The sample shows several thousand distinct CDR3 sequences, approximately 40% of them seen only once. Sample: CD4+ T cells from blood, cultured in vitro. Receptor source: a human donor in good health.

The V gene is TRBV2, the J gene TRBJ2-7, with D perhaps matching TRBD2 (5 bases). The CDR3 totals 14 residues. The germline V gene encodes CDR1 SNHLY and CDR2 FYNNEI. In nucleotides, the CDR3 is TGTGCGACCCTGAGTGACTACACTTCCTACGAGCAGTACTTC. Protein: CATLSDYTSYEQYF. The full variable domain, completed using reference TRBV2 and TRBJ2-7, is EPEVTQTPSHQVTQMGQEVILRCVPISNHLYFYWYRQILGQKVEFLVSFYNNEISEKSEIFDDQFSVERPDGSNFTLKIRSTKLEDSAMYFCATLSDYTSYEQYFGPGTRLTVT.

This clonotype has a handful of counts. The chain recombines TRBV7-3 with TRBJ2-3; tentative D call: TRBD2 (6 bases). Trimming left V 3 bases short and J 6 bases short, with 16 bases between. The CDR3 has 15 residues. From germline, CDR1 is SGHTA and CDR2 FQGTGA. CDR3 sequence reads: CASSFGSAGKDTQYF. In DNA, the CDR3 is TGTGCCAGCAGCTTCGGCTCTGCGGGGAAGGATACGCAGTATTTT. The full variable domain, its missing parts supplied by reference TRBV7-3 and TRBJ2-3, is GAGVSQTPSNKVTEKGKYVELRCDPISGHTALYWYRQSLGQGPEFLIYFQGTGAADDSGLPNDRFFAVRPEGSVSTLKIQRTERGDSAVYLCASSFGSAGKDTQYFGPGTRLTVL.

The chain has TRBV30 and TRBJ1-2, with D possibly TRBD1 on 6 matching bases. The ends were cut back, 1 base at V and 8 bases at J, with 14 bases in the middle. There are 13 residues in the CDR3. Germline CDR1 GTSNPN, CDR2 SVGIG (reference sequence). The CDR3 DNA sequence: TGTGCCTGGAGTGGGACAGTTTGGGAGGGCTACACCTTC. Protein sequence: CAWSGTVWEGYTF.

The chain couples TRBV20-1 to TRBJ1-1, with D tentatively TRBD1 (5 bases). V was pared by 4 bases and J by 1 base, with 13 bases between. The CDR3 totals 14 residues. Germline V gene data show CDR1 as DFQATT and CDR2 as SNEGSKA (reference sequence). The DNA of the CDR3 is TGCAGTGCTAAACCAGGGAATACGAACACTGAAGCTTTCTTT. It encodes CSAKPGNTNTEAFF.

In DNA, the CDR3 is TGCAGTGCTCACAGGGCCGATGAAAAACTGTTTTTT. This gives the protein CSAHRADEKLFF. This chain uses TRBV20-1 with TRBJ1-4, with a weak D call TRBD1 (6 bases). The length of the CDR3 is 12 residues. CDR1 and CDR2 (germline): DFQATT, SNEGSKA (reference sequence). V lost 5 bases and J 6 bases, leaving 10 bases between the germline ends.